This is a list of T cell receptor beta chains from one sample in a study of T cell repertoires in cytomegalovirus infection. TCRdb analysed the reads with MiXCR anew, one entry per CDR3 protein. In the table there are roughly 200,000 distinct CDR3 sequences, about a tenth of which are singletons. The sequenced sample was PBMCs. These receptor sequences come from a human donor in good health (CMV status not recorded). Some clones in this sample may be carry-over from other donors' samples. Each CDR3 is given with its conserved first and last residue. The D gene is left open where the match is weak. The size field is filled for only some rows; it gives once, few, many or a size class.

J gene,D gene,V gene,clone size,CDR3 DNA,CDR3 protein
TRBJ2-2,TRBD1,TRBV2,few,TGTGCCATCCCGCAGGGGGCGCTTACCGGGGAGCTGTTTTTT,CAIPQGALTGELFF
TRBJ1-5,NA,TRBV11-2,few,TGTGCCAGCAGCTTGCGGATAGACAGCAATCAGCCCCAGCATTTT,CASSLRIDSNQPQHF
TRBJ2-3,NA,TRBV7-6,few,TGTGCCAGCAGCACACCCCGGCGGGGTGAAGGACCAGATACGCAGTATTTT,CASSTPRRGEGPDTQYF
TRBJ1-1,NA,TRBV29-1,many,TGCAGCGTTGGCAATGAGCACGCTTTCTTT,CSVGNEHAFF
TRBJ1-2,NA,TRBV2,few,TGTGCCAGCAGTGAAAGTTGGAGCAATGGCTACACCTTC,CASSESWSNGYTF
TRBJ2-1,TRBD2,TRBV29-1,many,TGCAGCGTCAGCGGGGGGACGGTCAATGAGCAGTTCTTC,CSVSGGTVNEQFF
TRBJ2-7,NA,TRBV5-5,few,TGTGCCAGCAGCTTGGGTCCGAGGACATACGAGCAGTACTTC,CASSLGPRTYEQYF
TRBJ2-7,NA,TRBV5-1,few,TGCGCCAGCAGCTTGGCGGGACACGAAGCCGAGCAGTACTTC,CASSLAGHEAEQYF
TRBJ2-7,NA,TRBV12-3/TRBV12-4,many,TGTGCCAGCAGTTACCTTTACGAGCAGTACTTC,CASSYLYEQYF
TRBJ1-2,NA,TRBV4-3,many,TGCGCCAGCAGCCAAGCAACAGGGATTTCCCTTTATGGCTACACCTTC,CASSQATGISLYGYTF
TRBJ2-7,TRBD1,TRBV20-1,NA,TGCAGTGCTAGAGGTGGCGAGGGGGCACGCGAGCAGTACTTC,CSARGGEGAREQYF
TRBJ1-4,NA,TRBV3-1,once,TGTGCCAGCAGCCTCGGGGACGGGACGGCGGAAAAACTGTTTTTT,CASSLGDGTAEKLFF
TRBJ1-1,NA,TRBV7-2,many,TGTGCCAGCAGCTTTACCAGAGCTGAAGCTTTCTTT,CASSFTRAEAFF
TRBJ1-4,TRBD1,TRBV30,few,TGTGCCCGGAAAATAACAGGGGGCGGTGAAAAACTGTTTTTT,CARKITGGGEKLFF
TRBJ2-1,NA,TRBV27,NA,TGTGCCAGCAGACAAGCGGGTTTGGACTCCGAGCAGTTCTTC,CASRQAGLDSEQFF
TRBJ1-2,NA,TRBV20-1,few,TGCAGTGCTAGTTATCCCTATTCTAACTATGGCTACACCTTC,CSASYPYSNYGYTF
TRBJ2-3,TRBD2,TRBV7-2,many,TGTGCCAGCATCATAGCGGGGGTCACAAATACGCAGTATTTT,CASIIAGVTNTQYF
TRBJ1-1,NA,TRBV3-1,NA,TGTGCCAGCAGCCAAGTCCCCAAGAACACTGAAGCTTTCTTT,CASSQVPKNTEAFF
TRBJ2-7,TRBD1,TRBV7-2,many,TGTGCCAGCAGCACCGGGACAGGGTCCTACGAGCAGTACTTC,CASSTGTGSYEQYF
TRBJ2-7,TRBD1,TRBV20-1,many,TGCAGTGCTAGAGATTCGGGACAGACCTACGAGCAGTACTTC,CSARDSGQTYEQYF
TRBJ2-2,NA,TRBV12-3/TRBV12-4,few,TGTGCCAGCAGTTTAAGGGGGGCCATCGACGGGGAGCTGTTTTTT,CASSLRGAIDGELFF
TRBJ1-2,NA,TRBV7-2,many,TGTGCCAGCAGCTTAGTGGGGGCCCACTATGGCTACACCTTC,CASSLVGAHYGYTF
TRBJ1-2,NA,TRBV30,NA,TGTGCCTGGACAGCGGGAGGGATTGGCTACACCTTC,CAWTAGGIGYTF
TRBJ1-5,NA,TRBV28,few,TGTGCCAGCACGCGGGGGGTATCACAGCCCCAGCATTTT,CASTRGVSQPQHF
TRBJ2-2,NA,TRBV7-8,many,TGTGCCAGCAGCTTAGGGACAGCCGGGGAGCTGTTTTTT,CASSLGTAGELFF
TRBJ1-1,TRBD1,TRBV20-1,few,TGCAGTGCAACCGACAGGGGGCTTTGGGGCACTGAAGCTTTCTTT,CSATDRGLWGTEAFF
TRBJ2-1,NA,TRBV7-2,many,TGTGCCAGCAGCTTAGCGGCGTCCAGGGCAGGACCCAATGAGCAGTTCTTC,CASSLAASRAGPNEQFF
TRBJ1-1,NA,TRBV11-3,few,TGTGCCAGCAGCCCAGGTGTTCCGAACACTGAAGCTTTCTTT,CASSPGVPNTEAFF
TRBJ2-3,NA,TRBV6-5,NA,TGTGCCAGCAGGTTAAGTGGCACAGATACGCAGTATTTT,CASRLSGTDTQYF
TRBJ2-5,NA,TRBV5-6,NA,TGTGCCAGCAGCTTGGTAGGGCGAGGGGAGACCCAGTACTTC,CASSLVGRGETQYF
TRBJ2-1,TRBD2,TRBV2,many,TGTGCCACCAACTCGGGACTAGCCTACAATGAGCAGTTCTTC,CATNSGLAYNEQFF
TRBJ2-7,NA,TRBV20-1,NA,TGCAGTGCTAGAGATCATGTTCGCAGCTACGAGCAGTACTTC,CSARDHVRSYEQYF
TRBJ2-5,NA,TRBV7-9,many,TGTGCCAGCAGCTTAGCAATAGGGACCATGGAGACCCAGTACTTC,CASSLAIGTMETQYF
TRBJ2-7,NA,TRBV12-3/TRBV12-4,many,TGTGCCAGCAGTGACTCCCCGGGGGCCTACGAGCAGTACTTC,CASSDSPGAYEQYF
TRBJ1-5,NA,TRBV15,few,TGTGCCACCAGCAGAGAAGGGGGGGGGGGCAATCAGCCCCAGCATTTT,CATSREGGGGNQPQHF
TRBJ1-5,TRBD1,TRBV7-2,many,TGTGCCAGCAGCTCGGGGACAGGGGTAACGCCCCAGCATTTT,CASSSGTGVTPQHF
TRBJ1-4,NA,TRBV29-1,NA,TGCAGCGTTGAGAAAAGTGAAAAACTGTTTTTT,CSVEKSEKLFF
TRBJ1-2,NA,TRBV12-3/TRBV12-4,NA,TGTGCCATGACAACGGACGGCGGAGTCTATGGCTACACCTTC,CAMTTDGGVYGYTF
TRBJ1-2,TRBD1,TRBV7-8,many,TGTGCCAGCAGCGCGGACAGGGAGTATGGCTACACCTTC,CASSADREYGYTF
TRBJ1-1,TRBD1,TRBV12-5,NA,TGTGCTAGTGGTGTCGCACAGGGGGTAATCACTGAAGCTTTCTTT,CASGVAQGVITEAFF
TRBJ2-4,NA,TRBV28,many,TGTGCCAGCAGTTTATATAGCCGCCAGGGGTGGACCCCCAAAAACATTCAGTACTTC,CASSLYSRQGWTPKNIQYF
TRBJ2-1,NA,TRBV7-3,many,TGTGCCAGCAGCTACGGAAATGAGCAGTTCTTC,CASSYGNEQFF
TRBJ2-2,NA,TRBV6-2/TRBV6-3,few,TGTGCCAGCAATTGGGGGACGAACACCGGGGAGCTGTTTTTT,CASNWGTNTGELFF
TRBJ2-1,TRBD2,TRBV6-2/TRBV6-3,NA,TGTGCCAGCACTCGGTCCGGGGGACTAGCGGGAGACGATGAGCAGTTCTTC,CASTRSGGLAGDDEQFF
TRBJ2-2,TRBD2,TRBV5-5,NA,TGTGCCAGCAGCCCGGTTAGCGGGAGCGACACCGGGGAGCTGTTTTTT,CASSPVSGSDTGELFF
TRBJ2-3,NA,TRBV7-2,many,TGTGCCAGCAGCTTAGTGGTAGGGGGGCAGTATTTT,CASSLVVGGQYF
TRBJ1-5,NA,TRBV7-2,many,TGTGCCAGCAGTCCTACAGGGAGGAGCAATCAGCCCCAGCATTTT,CASSPTGRSNQPQHF
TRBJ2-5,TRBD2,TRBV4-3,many,TGCGCCAGCAGCCAAGATGCCCTAGCGGGGGGGCTTGATGAGACCCAGTACTTC,CASSQDALAGGLDETQYF
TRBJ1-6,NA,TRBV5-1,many,TGCGCCAGCAGCTCGTCGGACAGCCTCTATAATTCACCCCTCCACTTT,CASSSSDSLYNSPLHF
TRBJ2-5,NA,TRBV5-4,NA,TGTGCCAGCAGCGCCCCTGGGGGGGCGGGGACAGAGACCCAGTACTTC,CASSAPGGAGTETQYF
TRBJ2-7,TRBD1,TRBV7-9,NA,TGTGCCAGCAGCTCCTCAGGGGGCGAGCAGTACTTC,CASSSSGGEQYF